These T cell receptor beta chains were read from a single sample in a study of shared clonotypes between healthy human individuals. TCRdb keeps only in-frame clones here, not all; method: immunoSEQ multiplex PCR. The data contain fewer than 700,000 clones, roughly 95% of them singletons. The sequenced sample consisted of naive CD8+ T cells sorted from blood. The receptors come from a woman in her 30s in good health. CDR3s include the opening cysteine and the closing phenylalanine or tryptophan. Fields, in order: CDR3 protein, CDR3 DNA, V gene, D gene, J gene, clone size. D genes are given only for firm matches. Rows may omit the clone size; those that give it use once, few, many or a size class.

CASSQDPGAYEQYF TGCGCCAGCAGCCAAGACCCAGGAGCCTACGAGCAGTACTTC TRBV7-9 - TRBJ2-7 -
CASSQDSRGTEAFF TGCGCCAGCAGCCAAGATTCCAGGGGCACTGAAGCTTTCTTT TRBV4-1 - TRBJ1-1 -
CASSLTPGTEAFF TGTGCCAGCAGCCTGACCCCTGGCACTGAAGCTTTCTTT TRBV7-8 - TRBJ1-1 -
CASSLWGQRESTEQYF TGTGCCAGCAGTTTATGGGGACAGCGAGAGTCCACCGAGCAGTACTTC TRBV28 TRBD1 TRBJ2-7 -
CASSLRDQPQHF TGTGCCAGCAGCCTCCGGGATCAGCCCCAGCATTTT TRBV5-6 - TRBJ1-5 once
CASTRGENTQYF TGTGCCAGCACCCGGGGCGAAAATACGCAGTATTTT TRBV2 - TRBJ2-3 -
CASTKEGPYNEQFF TGTGCCAGCACCAAGGAGGGGCCCTACAATGAGCAGTTCTTC TRBV14 - TRBJ2-1 -
CASSLTGLDEQYF TGTGCCAGCAGTTTGACAGGGCTGGACGAGCAGTACTTC TRBV27 TRBD1 TRBJ2-7 -
CASADPQSYEQYF TGTGCCAGCGCGGACCCTCAGTCCTACGAGCAGTACTTC TRBV19 - TRBJ2-7 -
CASSELFPSTDTQYF TGTGCCAGCAGTGAACTATTCCCTAGCACAGATACGCAGTATTTT TRBV11-2 - TRBJ2-3 -
CASSLGRRSGANVLTF TGTGCCAGCAGCCTAGGACGGCGCTCTGGGGCCAACGTCCTGACTTTC TRBV7-8 - TRBJ2-6 -
CASSFEGYEQYF TGTGCCAGCAGCTTTGAGGGTTACGAGCAGTACTTC TRBV7-9 - TRBJ2-7 -
CASSQGGYGGWNTEAFF TGCGCCAGCAGCCAAGGGGGTTACGGGGGTTGGAACACTGAAGCTTTCTTT TRBV4-1 - TRBJ1-1 -
CASSDRDSYEQYF TGTGCCAGCTCCGACAGGGACTCCTACGAGCAGTACTTC TRBV18 TRBD1 TRBJ2-7 once
CASSSLPRERRNEQFF TGTGCCAGCAGTTCCCTCCCCCGGGAGAGGCGCAATGAGCAGTTCTTC TRBV27 - TRBJ2-1 -
CASRGLAELYEQYF TGTGCCAGCAGGGGACTAGCGGAATTATACGAGCAGTACTTC TRBV28 TRBD2 TRBJ2-7 once
CASSDRDSQKETQYF TGTGCCAGCAGTGACCGGGACAGCCAAAAAGAGACCCAGTACTTC TRBV25-1 TRBD1 TRBJ2-5 -
CASSLATARQFF TGTGCCAGCAGCTTGGCTACGGCCAGACAGTTCTTC TRBV5-6 - TRBJ2-1 once
CASSYYVGVTDTQYF TGTGCCAGCAGTTATTATGTGGGCGTCACAGATACGCAGTATTTT TRBV6-5 - TRBJ2-3 -
CASSRDTGELFF TGTGCCAGCAGCCGTGACACCGGGGAGCTGTTTTTT TRBV28 - TRBJ2-2 -
CASIQFLGNTEAFF TGTGCCAGCATCCAATTCCTGGGGAACACTGAAGCTTTCTTT TRBV27 - TRBJ1-1 once
CASSEGAEKITDTQYF TGTGCCAGCAGCGAGGGGGCAGAGAAAATCACAGATACGCAGTATTTT TRBV7-9 TRBD1 TRBJ2-3 -
CASSQDLRGRATNYGYTF TGCGCCAGCAGCCAAGACCTCCGTGGCAGAGCAACTAACTATGGCTACACCTTC TRBV4-1 - TRBJ1-2 -
CASSRSRGLEQFF TGCGCCAGCAGCCGTTCCAGGGGGTTAGAGCAGTTCTTC TRBV4-1 TRBD1 TRBJ2-1 -
CASSRASGTTDTQYF TGTGCCAGCAGTCGGGCTAGCGGCACCACAGATACGCAGTATTTT TRBV27 TRBD2 TRBJ2-3 -
CASSLWLGYNQPQHF TGTGCCAGCAGTTTATGGTTGGGTTACAATCAGCCCCAGCATTTT TRBV28 - TRBJ1-5 -
CASSLRGSVTEAFF TGTGCCAGCAGTTTACGGGGATCTGTTACTGAAGCTTTCTTT TRBV27 - TRBJ1-1 -
CASSFSGNYEQYF TGTGCCAGCAGTTTCAGTGGGAACTACGAGCAGTACTTC TRBV28 - TRBJ2-7 few
CSVVGEINEQFF TGCAGCGTTGTCGGCGAGATCAATGAGCAGTTCTTC TRBV29-1 - TRBJ2-1 -
CASSLTGRDYEQYF TGTGCCAGCAGCTTGACTGGGCGGGATTACGAGCAGTACTTC TRBV5-6 - TRBJ2-7 -
CASSDYVASMNTEAFF TGTGCCAGCAGTGATTACGTAGCCTCGATGAACACTGAAGCTTTCTTT TRBV2 - TRBJ1-1 once
CASSESRRTPSYEQYF TGCGCCAGCAGTGAGTCCCGAAGAACACCCTCCTACGAGCAGTACTTC TRBV10-1 - TRBJ2-7 -
CSVEELGGSYEQFF TGCAGCGTTGAAGAACTGGGCGGGAGCTATGAGCAGTTCTTC TRBV29-1 TRBD2 TRBJ2-1 -
CASNHRNPGAPFYEQYF TGTGCCAGCAACCACCGAAATCCGGGGGCCCCCTTCTACGAGCAGTACTTC TRBV27 - TRBJ2-7 -
CASSLFLGGGQPQHF TGTGCCAGCAGTTTATTTTTAGGGGGCGGGCAGCCCCAGCATTTT TRBV28 TRBD1 TRBJ1-5 -
CASSPAGASTDTQYF TGTGCCAGCAGCCCAGCGGGAGCCTCGACAGATACGCAGTATTTT TRBV7-9 TRBD2 TRBJ2-3 -
CASSSGRYEQYF TGTGCCAGCAGCTCTGGACGTTACGAGCAGTACTTC TRBV5-4 - TRBJ2-7 -
CASSPFDPYNEQFF TGTGCCAGCAGTCCCTTTGATCCCTACAATGAGCAGTTCTTC TRBV28 - TRBJ2-1 -
CASSAWTPNPGNTIYF TGTGCCAGCAGTGCCTGGACCCCGAACCCTGGAAACACCATATATTTT TRBV6-1 - TRBJ1-3 few
CASSSSGRVQETQYF TGTGCCAGCAGCTCGAGCGGGAGGGTCCAAGAGACCCAGTACTTC TRBV5-4 TRBD2 TRBJ2-5 -
CASSLVLSEQYF TGTGCCAGCAGCTTGGTGTTGTCCGAGCAGTACTTC TRBV5-6 - TRBJ2-7 -
CASSRGGGFQETQYF TGTGCCAGCAGCCGAGGGGGAGGCTTCCAAGAGACCCAGTACTTC TRBV28 - TRBJ2-5 once
CASTPPGRTEAFF TGCGCCAGCACCCCCCCAGGGCGCACTGAAGCTTTCTTT TRBV10-1 - TRBJ1-1 -
CASSFSTTYNEQFF TGTGCCAGCAGCTTCTCGACTACCTACAATGAGCAGTTCTTC TRBV7-9 - TRBJ2-1 -
CASSLGPGTGAPFPEAFF TGTGCCAGCAGTTTAGGGCCCGGGACAGGGGCCCCTTTCCCTGAAGCTTTCTTT TRBV28 TRBD1 TRBJ1-1 -
CASSLGRGDADTQYF TGTGCCAGCAGCTTAGGACGGGGGGATGCAGATACGCAGTATTTT TRBV7-2 TRBD2 TRBJ2-3 -
CASSLAGAGVGEQYF TGCGCCAGCAGCTTGGCCGGGGCAGGGGTAGGGGAGCAGTACTTC TRBV5-1 - TRBJ2-7 -